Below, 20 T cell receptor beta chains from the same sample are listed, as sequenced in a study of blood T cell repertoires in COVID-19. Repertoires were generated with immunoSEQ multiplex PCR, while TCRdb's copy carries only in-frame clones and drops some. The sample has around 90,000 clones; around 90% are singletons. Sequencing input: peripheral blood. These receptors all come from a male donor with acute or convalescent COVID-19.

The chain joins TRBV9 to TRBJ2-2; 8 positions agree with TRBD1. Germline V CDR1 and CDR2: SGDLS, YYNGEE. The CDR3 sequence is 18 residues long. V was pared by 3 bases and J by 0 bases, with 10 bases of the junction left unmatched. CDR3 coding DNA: TGTGCCAGCAGCGGGGACAGGCTGGCGATCTCGAACACCGGGGAGCTGTTTTTT. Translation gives CASSGDRLAISNTGELFF. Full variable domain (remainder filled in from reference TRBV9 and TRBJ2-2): DSGVTQTPKHLITATGQRVTLRCSPRSGDLSVYWYQQSLDQGLQFLIQYYNGEERAKGNILERFSAQQFPDLHSELNLSSLELGDSALYFCASSGDRLAISNTGELFFGEGSRLTVL.

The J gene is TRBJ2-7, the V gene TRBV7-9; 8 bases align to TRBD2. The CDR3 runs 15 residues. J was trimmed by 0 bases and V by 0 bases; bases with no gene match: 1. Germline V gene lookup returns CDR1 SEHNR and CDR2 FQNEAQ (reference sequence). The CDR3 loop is CASSLAGTSSYEQYF. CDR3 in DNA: TGTGCCAGCAGCTTAGCTGGGACTAGCTCCTACGAGCAGTACTTC. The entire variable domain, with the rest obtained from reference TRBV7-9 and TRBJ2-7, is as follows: DTGVSQNPRHKITKRGQNVTFRCDPISEHNRLYWYRQTLGQGPEFLTYFQNEAQLEKSRLLSDRFSAERPKGSFSTLEIQRTEQGDSAMYLCASSLAGTSSYEQYFGPGTRLTVT.

As DNA, the CDR3 is TGCACCAGCAGCCAATTCGGGACAGGACTCTACGAGCAGTACTTC. Translating gives CTSSQFGTGLYEQYF. The chain combines TRBV1 with TRBJ2-7; TRBD1 is the table's D call, not checked against the DNA. TRBV1 is classified as a pseudogene. The CDR3 consists of 15 residues.

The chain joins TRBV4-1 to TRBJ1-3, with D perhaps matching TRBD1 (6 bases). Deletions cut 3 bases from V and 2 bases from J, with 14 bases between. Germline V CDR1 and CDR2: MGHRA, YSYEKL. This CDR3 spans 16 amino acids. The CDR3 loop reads CASSQLQGRPGNTIYF. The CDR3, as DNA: TGCGCCAGCAGCCAGCTACAGGGTAGGCCTGGAAACACCATATATTTT.

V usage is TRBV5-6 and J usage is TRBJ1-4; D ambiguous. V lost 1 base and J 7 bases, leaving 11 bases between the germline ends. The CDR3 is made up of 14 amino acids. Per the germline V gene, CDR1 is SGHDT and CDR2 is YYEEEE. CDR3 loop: CASSLMRATEKLFF. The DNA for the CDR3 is TGTGCCAGCAGCTTGATGAGGGCCACTGAAAAACTGTTTTTT.

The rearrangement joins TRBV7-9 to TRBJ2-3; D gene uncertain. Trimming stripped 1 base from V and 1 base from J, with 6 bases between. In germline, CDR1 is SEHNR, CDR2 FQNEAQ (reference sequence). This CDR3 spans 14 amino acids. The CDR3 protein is CASSLGAGTDTQYF. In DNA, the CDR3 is TGTGCCAGCAGCTTAGGGGCTGGCACAGATACGCAGTATTTT. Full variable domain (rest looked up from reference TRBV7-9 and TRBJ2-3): DTGVSQNPRHKITKRGQNVTFRCDPISEHNRLYWYRQTLGQGPEFLTYFQNEAQLEKSRLLSDRFSAERPKGSFSTLEIQRTEQGDSAMYLCASSLGAGTDTQYFGPGTRLTVL.

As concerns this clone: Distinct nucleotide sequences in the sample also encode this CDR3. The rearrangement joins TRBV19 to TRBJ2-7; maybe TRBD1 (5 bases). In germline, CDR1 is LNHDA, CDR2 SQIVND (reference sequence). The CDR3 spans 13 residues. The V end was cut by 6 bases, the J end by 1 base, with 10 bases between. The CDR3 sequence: CASSTQVSYEQYF. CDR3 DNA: TGTGCCAGTAGCACACAGGTTTCCTACGAGCAGTACTTC.

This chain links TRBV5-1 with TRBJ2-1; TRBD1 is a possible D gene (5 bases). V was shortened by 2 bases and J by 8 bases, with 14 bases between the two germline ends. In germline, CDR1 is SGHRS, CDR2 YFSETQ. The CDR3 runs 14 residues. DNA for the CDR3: TGCGCCAGCAGCTTAGGTACAGGCAAAGATGAGCAGTTCTTC. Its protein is CASSLGTGKDEQFF.

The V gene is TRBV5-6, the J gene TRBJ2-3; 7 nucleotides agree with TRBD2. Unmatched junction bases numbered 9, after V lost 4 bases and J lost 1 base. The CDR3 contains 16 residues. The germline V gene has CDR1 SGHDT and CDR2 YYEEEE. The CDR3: CASSLRDYARTDTQYF. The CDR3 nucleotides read TGTGCCAGCAGCCTGCGGGACTACGCTCGCACAGATACGCAGTATTTT. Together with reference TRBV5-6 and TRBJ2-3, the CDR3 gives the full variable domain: DAGVTQSPTHLIKTRGQQVTLRCSPKSGHDTVSWYQQALGQGPQFIFQYYEEEERQRGNFPDRFSGHQFPNYSSELNVNALLLGDSALYLCASSLRDYARTDTQYFGPGTRLTVL.

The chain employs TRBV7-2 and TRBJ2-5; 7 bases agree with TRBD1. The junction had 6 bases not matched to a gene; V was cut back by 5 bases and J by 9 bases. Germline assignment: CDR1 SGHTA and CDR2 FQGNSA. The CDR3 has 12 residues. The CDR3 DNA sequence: TGTGCCAGCAGCCTGGACAGGACCTCCCAGTACTTC. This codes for CASSLDRTSQYF.

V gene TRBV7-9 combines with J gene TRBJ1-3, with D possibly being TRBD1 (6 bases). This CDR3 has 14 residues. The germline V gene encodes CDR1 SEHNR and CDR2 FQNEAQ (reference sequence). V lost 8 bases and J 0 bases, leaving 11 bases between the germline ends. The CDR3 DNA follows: TGTGCCAGCGAGAAGGACAGCTCTGGAAACACCATATATTTT. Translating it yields CASEKDSSGNTIYF.

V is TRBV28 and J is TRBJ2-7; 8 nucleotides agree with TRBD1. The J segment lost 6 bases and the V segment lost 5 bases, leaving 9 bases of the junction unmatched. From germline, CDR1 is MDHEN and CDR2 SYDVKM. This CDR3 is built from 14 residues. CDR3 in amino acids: CASSTRQGAIEQYF. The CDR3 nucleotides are TGTGCCAGCAGTACCCGCCAGGGGGCTATCGAGCAGTACTTC.

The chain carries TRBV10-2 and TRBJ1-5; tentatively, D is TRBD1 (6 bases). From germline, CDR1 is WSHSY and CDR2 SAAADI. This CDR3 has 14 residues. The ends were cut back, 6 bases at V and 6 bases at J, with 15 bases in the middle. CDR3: CASRETGISQPQHF. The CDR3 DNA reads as TGCGCCAGCAGAGAAACAGGGATCTCTCAGCCCCAGCATTTT.

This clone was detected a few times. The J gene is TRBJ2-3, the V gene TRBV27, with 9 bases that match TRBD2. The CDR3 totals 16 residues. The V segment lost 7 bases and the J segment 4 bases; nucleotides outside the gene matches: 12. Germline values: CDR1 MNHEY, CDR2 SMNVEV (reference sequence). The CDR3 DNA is TGTGCCAGCACCCCGGTGTGGCGGGGGGGCCCAGATACGCAGTATTTT. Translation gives CASTPVWRGGPDTQYF.

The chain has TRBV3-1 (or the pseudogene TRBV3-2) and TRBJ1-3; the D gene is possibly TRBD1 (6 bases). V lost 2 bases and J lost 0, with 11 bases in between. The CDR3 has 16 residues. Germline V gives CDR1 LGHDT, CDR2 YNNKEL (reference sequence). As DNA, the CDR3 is TGTGCCAGCAGCCAAAGCGACAGGAGCTCTGGAAACACCATATATTTT. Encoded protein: CASSQSDRSSGNTIYF.

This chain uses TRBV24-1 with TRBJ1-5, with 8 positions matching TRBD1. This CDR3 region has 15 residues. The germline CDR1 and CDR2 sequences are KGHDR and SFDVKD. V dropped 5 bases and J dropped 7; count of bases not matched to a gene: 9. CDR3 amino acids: CATSGAGGFQQPQHF. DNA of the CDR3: TGTGCCACCAGTGGGGCAGGGGGCTTTCAACAGCCCCAGCATTTT.

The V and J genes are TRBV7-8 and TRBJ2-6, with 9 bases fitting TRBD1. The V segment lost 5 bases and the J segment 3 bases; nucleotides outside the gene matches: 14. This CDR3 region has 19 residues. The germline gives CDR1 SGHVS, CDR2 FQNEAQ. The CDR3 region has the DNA TGTGCCAGCAGCCCCAGCCTCCGGGACAGGGTTGATGGGGCCAACGTCCTGACTTTC. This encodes CASSPSLRDRVDGANVLTF.

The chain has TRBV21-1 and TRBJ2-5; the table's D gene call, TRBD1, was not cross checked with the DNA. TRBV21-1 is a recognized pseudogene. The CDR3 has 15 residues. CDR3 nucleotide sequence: TGTGCCAGCAGCACAGCGACAGGGTGCTCGGAGACCCAGTACTTC. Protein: CASSTATGCSETQYF.

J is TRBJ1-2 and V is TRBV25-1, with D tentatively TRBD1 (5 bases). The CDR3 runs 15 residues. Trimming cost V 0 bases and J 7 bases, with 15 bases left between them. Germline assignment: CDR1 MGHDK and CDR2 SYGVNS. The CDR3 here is CASSEYKGQMGGYTF. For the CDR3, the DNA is TGTGCCAGCAGTGAATACAAGGGGCAAATGGGTGGCTACACCTTC.

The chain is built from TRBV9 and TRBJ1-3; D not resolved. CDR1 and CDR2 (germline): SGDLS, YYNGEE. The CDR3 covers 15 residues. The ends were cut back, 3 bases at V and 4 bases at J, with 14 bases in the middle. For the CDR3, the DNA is TGTGCCAGCAGCGCCCAGCGGGAAGGAGGAAACACCATATATTTT. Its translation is CASSAQREGGNTIYF.